The clone carrying this TCR beta chain was seen a handful of times. This record comes from a study of blood T cells in healthy people across ages. With a J-beta primer mix and a sample-barcoded 5' primer, a second PCR ran 7 to 11 cycles. TCRdb reanalysed the 5' RACE reads using MiXCR and keeps one entry per CDR3 protein. This sample has 550,000 to 600,000 distinct CDR3 sequences, with around half found just once. Trimming shortened V by 6 bases and J by 4 bases, and 18 bases separated the two germline ends. Germline loops: CDR1 SGHTA, CDR2 FQGNSA. The CDR3 loop spans 15 amino acids. Source material: blood. This rearrangement joins TRBV7-2 to TRBJ1-2, with D possibly being TRBD1 (6 bases). The sequence came from a man older than 75 in good health. In DNA form, the CDR3 reads TGTGCCAGCAGGGGCACGGGACAAAAGAGCTATGGCTACACCTTC. It translates to CASRGTGQKSYGYTF.